The 21 T cell receptor beta chains reported below all come from one sample, sequenced in a study of cytomegalovirus exposure and HLA in healthy donors. PCR employed 60 Vbeta and 13 Jbeta primers. Here immunoSEQ multiplex PCR was the method, and the copy in TCRdb shows in-frame clones only, minus some. The table records 100,000 to 120,000 clones, 75% to 80% of them present only once. The specimen was PBMCs. The receptors were sampled from a woman between 25 and 40 years old in good health and CMV-seronegative.

The chain is built from TRBV6-1 and TRBJ2-5, with D perhaps matching TRBD1 (7 bases). In germline, CDR1 is MNHNS, CDR2 SASEGT. V shed 4 bases and J shed 4 bases, with 10 bases lying between them. There are 13 residues in the CDR3. The CDR3 region has the DNA TGTGCCAGCAGTGGGAGGGGGCTAGAGACCCAGTACTTC. Translating gives CASSGRGLETQYF.

This clone has just a few counts. The V call is TRBV4-3, the J call TRBJ1-2, with TRBD1 matching 8 bases. The V gene's germline CDR1 is LGHNA and CDR2 YSLEER. The V and J ends lost 6 bases and 6 bases, in that order; junction bases with no gene match: 12. The CDR3 covers 15 residues. Written as DNA, the CDR3 is TGCGCCAGCAGAATGGGCCGACAGGGGATTAATGGCTACACCTTC. It codes for CASRMGRQGINGYTF.

This clone occurred a few times. This rearrangement joins TRBV7-9 to TRBJ1-1, with no clear D. CDR1 and CDR2 from the germline V gene are SEHNR and FQNEAQ (reference sequence). The CDR3 length is 14 residues. Trimming removed 5 bases at V and 6 bases at J, with 16 bases between. CDR3 in amino acids: CASSRSGGLPEAFF. As DNA, the CDR3 is TGTGCCAGCAGCCGGTCAGGCGGGCTTCCTGAAGCTTTCTTT.

This sequence joins TRBV6-5 and TRBJ2-5; a weak D match, TRBD2 (6 bases). This CDR3 region has 12 residues. V lost 9 bases and J 0 bases, leaving 8 bases between the germline ends. Germline-derived CDR1 and CDR2 are MNHEY and SVGAGI. CDR3: CASTSNQETQYF. The CDR3, as DNA: TGTGCCAGTACTAGCAACCAAGAGACCCAGTACTTC.

CDR3 in DNA: TGTGCCAGCAGTTTAGGAACAGGTGGGGCTTTCTTT. Translating gives CASSLGTGGAFF. This rearrangement joins TRBV28 to TRBJ1-1; tentative D call: TRBD1 (5 bases). Per germline, CDR1 MDHEN and CDR2 SYDVKM. The CDR3 has 12 residues. V was trimmed by 2 bases and J by 11 bases, leaving 12 bases between them. The variable domain in full, with the rest retrieved from reference TRBV28 and TRBJ1-1, is DVKVTQSSRYLVKRTGEKVFLECVQDMDHENMFWYRQDPGLGLRLIYFSYDVKMKEKGDIPEGYSVSREKKERFSLILESASTNQTSMYLCASSLGTGGAFFGQGTRLTVV.

The chain joins TRBV18 to TRBJ1-2; 8 bases match TRBD1. This CDR3 is built from 14 residues. CDR1 is KGHSH, CDR2 LQKENI, per germline. Unmatched junction bases numbered 3, after V lost 2 bases and J lost 4 bases. The DNA of the CDR3 is TGTGCCAGCTCACCATCCGGGACAGGCTATGGCTACACCTTC. It yields the protein CASSPSGTGYGYTF.

This clone was seen more than once but under ten times. The rearrangement links TRBV4-3 to TRBJ1-2; the match to TRBD1 covers 7 bases. Germline V gene data show CDR1 as LGHNA and CDR2 as YSLEER. The V segment lost 4 bases and the J segment 3 bases; nucleotides outside the gene matches: 8. This CDR3 contains 15 residues. The DNA of the CDR3 is TGCGCCAGCAGCCGGAATACAGGGGCCGACTATGGCTACACCTTC. Amino acids: CASSRNTGADYGYTF.

This chain links TRBV28 with TRBJ1-4, with TRBD1 matching 7 bases. The junction had 11 bases not matched to a gene; V was cut back by 5 bases and J by 8 bases. CDR1 and CDR2 from the germline V gene are MDHEN and SYDVKM. The CDR3 is 15 amino acids. This chain's CDR3 is CASSLSTGLGEKLFF. CDR3 nucleotides: TGTGCCAGCAGTCTCTCGACAGGGTTGGGCGAAAAACTGTTTTTT.

CDR3 coding DNA: TGTGCCACGGGACAGCCGAACACTGAAGCTTTCTTT. Its protein product is CATGQPNTEAFF. J is TRBJ1-1 and V is TRBV30; 7 bases are shared with TRBD1. The junction had 4 bases not matched to a gene; V was cut back by 8 bases and J by 1 base. The CDR3 loop spans 12 amino acids. In germline, CDR1 is GTSNPN, CDR2 SVGIG (reference sequence).

In the case of this clone: Relative to the germline gene, one junction end is altered; a read error may explain this. V and J are TRBV10-3 and TRBJ1-2, with D possibly TRBD1 on 5 matching bases. The CDR3 runs 15 residues. CDR1 is ENHRY, CDR2 SYGVKD, per germline. Here the CDR3 reads CAINEKGVPLDGYTF. CDR3 DNA: TGTGCCATCAATGAGAAAGGGGTTCCCCTGGATGGCTACACCTTC.

The J gene is TRBJ2-7, the V gene TRBV5-1, with a weak D call TRBD1 (6 bases). V shed 3 bases and J shed 0 bases, with 16 bases lying between them. CDR1 is SGHRS and CDR2 is YFSETQ in the germline V gene. The CDR3 is 16 amino acids. The CDR3 sequence: CASSSPRDTSSYEQYF. The CDR3 DNA reads TGCGCCAGCAGCTCCCCCCGGGACACGAGCTCCTACGAGCAGTACTTC.

V usage is TRBV4-3 and J usage is TRBJ2-3; possibly TRBD2 for D (6 bases). Between the trimmed V and J ends, which lost 1 base and 4 bases, there was a span of 18 bases. Looked up from germline, CDR1 is LGHNA and CDR2 is YSLEER. The CDR3 is made up of 17 amino acids. This chain's CDR3 is CASSQVAGLTSADTQYF. For the CDR3, the DNA is TGCGCCAGCAGCCAAGTGGCGGGACTTACCTCCGCAGATACGCAGTATTTT.

The V and J genes are TRBV5-4 and TRBJ2-5; possible D gene TRBD2, 6 bases. The CDR3 has 16 residues. Germline-derived CDR1 and CDR2 are SGHNT and YYREEE (reference sequence). V was shortened by 2 bases and J by 1 base, with 15 bases between the two germline ends. CDR3 sequence reads: CASSFRQRASQETQYF. The CDR3 coding sequence is TGTGCCAGCAGCTTTCGCCAGCGGGCTTCCCAAGAGACCCAGTACTTC. The whole variable domain, remainder taken from reference TRBV5-4 and TRBJ2-5, is ETGVTQSPTHLIKTRGQQVTLRCSSQSGHNTVSWYQQALGQGPQFIFQYYREEENGRGNFPPRFSGLQFPNYSSELNVNALELDDSALYLCASSFRQRASQETQYFGPGTRLLVL.

This chain links TRBV4-1 with TRBJ1-2; 9 bases align to TRBD1. The CDR3 sequence is 16 residues long. Germline V lookup: CDR1 MGHRA, CDR2 YSYEKL. V gave up 1 base and J gave up 2 bases; unmatched junction bases: 5. The CDR3 is CASSQAGTGTNYGYTF. Here the CDR3 DNA reads TGCGCCAGCAGCCAAGCGGGGACAGGGACGAACTATGGCTACACCTTC.

The V call is TRBV30, the J call TRBJ2-3; 11 bases map to TRBD2. V lost 4 bases and J lost 3; bases outside the gene matches: 9. Germline CDR1 and CDR2: GTSNPN and SVGIG (reference sequence). This CDR3 comprises 16 residues. The CDR3: CAWTETSGTITDTQYF. The CDR3 coding sequence is TGTGCCTGGACCGAGACTAGCGGGACCATAACAGATACGCAGTATTTT. The full variable domain, rest sourced from reference TRBV30 and TRBJ2-3, is SQTIHQWPATLVQPVGSPLSLECTVEGTSNPNLYWYRQAAGRGLQLLFYSVGIGQISSEVPQNLSASRPQDRQFILSSKKLLLSDSGFYLCAWTETSGTITDTQYFGPGTRLTVL.

The rearrangement links TRBV6-6 to TRBJ1-1, with TRBD1 matching 8 bases. CDR1 MNHNY and CDR2 SVGAGI come from the germline V gene (reference sequence). V shed 2 bases and J 6 bases; nucleotides not matched to a gene: 11. This CDR3 is built from 16 residues. Here the CDR3 DNA reads TGTGCCAGCAGTTACGGAAGGACAGGGACGATACCTGAAGCTTTCTTT. This sequence encodes CASSYGRTGTIPEAFF.

The V and J genes are TRBV2 and TRBJ1-5, with D unresolved. The CDR3 loop spans 13 amino acids. The V gene lost 3 bases and the J gene lost 2 bases, with 5 bases spanning the gap. Germline CDR1 reads SNHLY; CDR2 reads FYNNEI. The CDR3 spells CASSDPGNQPQHF. CDR3 sequence (DNA): TGTGCCAGCAGTGATCCGGGCAATCAGCCCCAGCATTTT.

The gene calls are TRBV5-8 and TRBJ1-4; D not certain. Germline values: CDR1 SGHTS, CDR2 YDEGEE. This CDR3 has 11 amino acids. V gave up 4 bases and J gave up 11 bases, with 9 bases separating them. CDR3 sequence (DNA): TGTGCCAGCAGCCCACGAGTTAAACTGTTTTTT. The encoded protein is CASSPRVKLFF.

The chain links TRBV27 to TRBJ1-5, with TRBD1 identical over 9 bases. The V segment lost 2 bases and the J segment 2 bases; nucleotides outside the gene matches: 16. In germline, CDR1 is MNHEY, CDR2 SMNVEV (reference sequence). The CDR3 spans 20 residues. The CDR3 spells CASSLRGTGILELGNQPQHF. In nucleotides, the CDR3 is TGTGCCAGCAGTTTACGTGGGACAGGGATATTGGAGTTGGGCAATCAGCCCCAGCATTTT.

The sample holds a few counts of this clone. The chain carries TRBV5-1 and TRBJ2-7, with 8 bases lining up with TRBD1. J lost 2 bases, V lost 3 bases, and 4 bases had no gene match. This CDR3 is built from 14 residues. The germline V gene has CDR1 SGHRS and CDR2 YFSETQ. CDR3 in amino acids: CASSYDRGAYEQYF. In DNA, the CDR3 is TGCGCCAGCAGCTACGACAGGGGCGCCTACGAGCAGTACTTC. The variable domain in full, with the rest retrieved from reference TRBV5-1 and TRBJ2-7, is KAGVTQTPRYLIKTRGQQVTLSCSPISGHRSVSWYQQTPGQGLQFLFEYFSETQRNKGNFPGRFSGRQFSNSRSEMNVSTLELGDSALYLCASSYDRGAYEQYFGPGTRLTVT.

The chain carries TRBV5-6 and TRBJ2-7; 7 bases align to TRBD2. This CDR3 comprises 14 residues. J lost 0 bases, V lost 6 bases, and 6 bases had no gene match. Germline CDR1 reads SGHDT; CDR2 reads YYEEEE. The CDR3 nucleotides read TGTGCCAGCACCCCGGGGGGTAACTCCTACGAGCAGTACTTC. It specifies CASTPGGNSYEQYF.